This passage covers 13 T cell receptor beta chains from one sample sequenced in a study of vaccination effects on CD4 cells after COVID-19. Sequencing followed a ViraFEST assay step that expanded antigen-specific CD4+ T cells with viral peptide pools. After roughly 11 days in culture, the CD4+ T cells were isolated. Vaccine recipients had no previous SARS-CoV-2 infection; their nucleocapsid antibodies were negative. Their cognate antigens are unknown. TCRdb keeps only in-frame clones here, not all; method: immunoSEQ multiplex PCR. The data show approximately 22,000 clones, around 72% seen once. The material was CD4+ T cells from PBMCs cultured with HCoV-NL63 spike peptides, obtained before COVID-19 vaccination. These receptors were obtained from a human donor who received a COVID-19 vaccine.

The chain combines TRBV5-6 with TRBJ2-2, with a possible D match to TRBD1 (5 bases). This CDR3 spans 14 amino acids. V gave up 0 bases and J gave up 4 bases, with 7 bases separating them. Germline CDR1 reads SGHDT; CDR2 reads YYEEEE. CDR3 sequence reads: CASSLDRLTGELFF. The CDR3 region has the DNA TGTGCCAGCAGCTTGGACAGGCTCACCGGGGAGCTGTTTTTT.

The rearrangement uses TRBV7-9 and TRBJ2-7, with 11 bases fitting TRBD1. Germline CDR1 SEHNR, CDR2 FQNEAQ (reference sequence). This CDR3 comprises 14 residues. The junction had 2 bases not matched to a gene; V was cut back by 1 base and J by 6 bases. CDR3 bases: TGTGCCAGCAGCTTAGGGGGACAGGGGGGCGAGCAGTACTTC. It encodes CASSLGGQGGEQYF.

The chain has TRBV19 and TRBJ2-1, with a weak D call TRBD1 (5 bases). Germline CDR1 and CDR2: LNHDA and SQIVND (reference sequence). This CDR3 contains 12 residues. The V and J ends lost 5 bases and 6 bases respectively, with 8 bases between them. Written as DNA, the CDR3 is TGTGCCAGTAGTCGACAGAGCAATGAGCAGTTCTTC. Its translation is CASSRQSNEQFF.

The chain has TRBV6-2 or TRBV6-3 and TRBJ2-1; possibly TRBD1 or TRBD2 for D (5 bases each). The CDR3 totals 14 residues. Germline V gene data show CDR1 as MNHEY and CDR2 as SVGEGT. The V gene lost 5 bases and the J gene lost 0 bases, with 8 bases spanning the gap. This CDR3 is CASSGGASYNEQFF. As DNA, the CDR3 is TGTGCCAGCAGTGGGGGTGCCTCCTACAATGAGCAGTTCTTC.

The chain recombines TRBV9 with TRBJ2-7, with no clear D. Germline CDR1 SGDLS, CDR2 YYNGEE. V was cut by 4 bases and J by 2 bases, with 13 bases left in between. The CDR3 extends over 14 amino acids. CDR3 DNA: TGTGCCAGCAGCTCCCGGACCGTACCCTACGAGCAGTACTTC. It is translated as CASSSRTVPYEQYF.

The chain joins TRBV20-1 to TRBJ1-2; no firm D call. Trimming stripped 4 bases from V and 8 bases from J, with 11 bases between. The CDR3 covers 11 residues. CDR1 is DFQATT and CDR2 is SNEGSKA in the germline V gene (reference sequence). CDR3 loop: CSANPGLGYTF. The CDR3 bases are TGCAGTGCTAATCCGGGTTTAGGCTACACCTTC.

The V and J genes are TRBV9 and TRBJ2-2; 8 positions match TRBD2. Germline-derived CDR1 and CDR2 are SGDLS and YYNGEE. The CDR3 sequence is 14 residues long. V gave up 2 bases and J gave up 5 bases; unmatched junction bases: 2. This CDR3 is CASSVSGDTGELFF. The CDR3 DNA reads as TGTGCCAGCAGCGTTAGCGGGGATACCGGGGAGCTGTTTTTT.

The gene calls are TRBV6-5 and TRBJ1-1, with TRBD1 matching over 8 bases. V dropped 5 bases and J dropped 1; count of bases not matched to a gene: 6. Germline assignment: CDR1 MNHEY and CDR2 SVGAGI. The CDR3 loop spans 15 amino acids. The CDR3 here is CASSRDRQSNTEAFF. In DNA, the CDR3 is TGTGCCAGCAGTAGGGACAGGCAATCGAACACTGAAGCTTTCTTT.

This clone was seen once. V is TRBV6-2 or TRBV6-3 and J is TRBJ1-2, with D perhaps matching TRBD1 (5 bases). Germline CDR1 is MNHEY and CDR2 is SVGEGT. This CDR3 has 15 amino acids. Between the trimmed V and J ends, which lost 0 bases and 8 bases, there was a span of 16 bases. The CDR3 loop is CASSYSVRDPFGYTF. As DNA, the CDR3 is TGTGCCAGCAGTTACTCGGTCAGGGACCCCTTCGGCTACACCTTC.

The V gene is TRBV5-1, the J gene TRBJ1-1; weak D call: TRBD1 (6 bases). The CDR3 spans 14 residues. Trimming removed 0 bases from V and 3 bases from J, with 9 bases in between. Per the germline V gene, CDR1 is SGHRS and CDR2 is YFSETQ. The CDR3 region has the DNA TGCGCCAGCAGCTTGGTACAGGGACACACTGAAGCTTTCTTT. This sequence encodes CASSLVQGHTEAFF.

V and J are TRBV4-1 and TRBJ2-5; D might be TRBD1 or TRBD2, each matching 5 bases. Trimming took off 0 bases at V and 4 bases at J, with 15 bases between the two ends. This CDR3 is 16 amino acids long. CDR1 is MGHRA and CDR2 is YSYEKL in the germline V gene. The CDR3 region is CASSQDTSRAGETQYF. CDR3 sequence (DNA): TGCGCCAGCAGCCAAGACACCAGCAGGGCGGGAGAGACCCAGTACTTC.

The V gene is TRBV23-1, the J gene TRBJ1-6; TRBD1 is a possible D gene (5 bases). TRBV23-1 is placed among ORFs of uncertain function. Between the trimmed V and J ends, which lost 1 base and 5 bases, there was a span of 15 bases. The CDR3 is made up of 17 amino acids. CDR3 sequence: CASSQLGAGSNNSPLHF. CDR3 DNA: TGCGCCAGCAGTCAATTAGGGGCAGGGTCGAATAATTCACCCCTCCACTTT.

The chain couples TRBV5-4 to TRBJ1-1, with 9 bases that match TRBD1. V was clipped by 0 bases and J by 8 bases; unmatched bases: 2. Germline V gene lookup returns CDR1 SGHNT and CDR2 YYREEE (reference sequence). The CDR3 consists of 13 residues. The CDR3 here is CASSLGGTGEAFF. The CDR3 bases are TGTGCCAGCAGCTTGGGGGGGACAGGGGAAGCTTTCTTT.